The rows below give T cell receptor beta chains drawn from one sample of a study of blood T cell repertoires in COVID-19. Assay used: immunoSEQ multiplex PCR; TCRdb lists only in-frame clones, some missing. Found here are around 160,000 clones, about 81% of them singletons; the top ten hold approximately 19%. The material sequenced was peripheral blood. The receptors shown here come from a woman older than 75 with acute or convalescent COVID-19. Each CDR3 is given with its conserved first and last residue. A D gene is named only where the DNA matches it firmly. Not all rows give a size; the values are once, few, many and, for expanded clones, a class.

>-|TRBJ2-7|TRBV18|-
CASSPGTTTGEQYF
TGTGCCAGCTCACCGGGAACGACTACTGGCGAGCAGTACTTC
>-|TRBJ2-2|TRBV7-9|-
CASSLIPTGRITGELFF
TGTGCCAGCAGCCTTATCCCGACAGGGAGGATTACCGGGGAGCTGTTTTTT
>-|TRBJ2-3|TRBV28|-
CASSFPPRVPGGTDTQYF
TGTGCCAGCAGTTTTCCCCCTCGGGTCCCAGGGGGCACAGATACGCAGTATTTT
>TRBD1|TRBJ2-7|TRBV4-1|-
CASSQEGGGLGGGEQYF
TGCGCCAGCAGCCAAGAAGGGGGCGGCCTTGGGGGTGGGGAGCAGTACTTC
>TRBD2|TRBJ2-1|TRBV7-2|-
CASSPGLAGGEQFF
TGTGCCAGCAGCCCGGGACTAGCGGGAGGTGAGCAGTTCTTC
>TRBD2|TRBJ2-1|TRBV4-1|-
CASSFTGNSGGQGEQFF
TGCGCCAGCAGCTTCACGGGGAATAGCGGGGGGCAAGGTGAGCAGTTCTTC
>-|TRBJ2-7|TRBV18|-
CASSGPSRHEQYF
TGTGCCAGCTCAGGGCCATCCCGTCACGAGCAGTACTTC
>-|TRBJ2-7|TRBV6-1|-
CASSEPERSRYEQYF
TGTGCCAGCAGTGAACCGGAGCGGAGCCGCTACGAGCAGTACTTC
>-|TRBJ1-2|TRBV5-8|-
CASSSSGVGDYGYTF
TGTGCCAGCAGCTCGAGCGGGGTTGGTGACTATGGCTACACCTTC
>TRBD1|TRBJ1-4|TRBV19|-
CASSQTGNHEKLFF
TGTGCCAGTAGCCAGACAGGGAACCATGAAAAACTGTTTTTT
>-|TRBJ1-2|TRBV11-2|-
CASSLDLVGGQGYTF
TGTGCCAGCAGCTTAGATTTAGTCGGGGGGCAGGGCTACACCTTC
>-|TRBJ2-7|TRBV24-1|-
CATSDFKTVAYEQYF
TGTGCCACCAGTGATTTCAAGACAGTGGCCTACGAGCAGTACTTC
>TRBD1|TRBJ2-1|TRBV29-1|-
CSVGGRDRTYNEQFF
TGCAGCGTTGGTGGACGGGACAGAACCTACAATGAGCAGTTCTTC
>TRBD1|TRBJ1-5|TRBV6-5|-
CASRAGTGGGQPQHF
TGTGCCAGCAGGGCCGGGACAGGGGGCGGGCAGCCCCAGCATTTT
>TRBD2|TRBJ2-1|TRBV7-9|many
CASSWPGLAGSYNEQFF
TGTGCCAGCAGCTGGCCGGGACTAGCGGGATCCTACAATGAGCAGTTCTTC
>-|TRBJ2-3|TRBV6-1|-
CASSDRGMGPTDTQYF
TGTGCCAGCAGTGATCGGGGGATGGGCCCCACAGATACGCAGTATTTT
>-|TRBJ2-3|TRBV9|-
CASSPYLGAAADTQYF
TGTGCCAGCAGCCCTTATTTAGGGGCGGCTGCAGATACGCAGTATTTT
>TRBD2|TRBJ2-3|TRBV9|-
CASSTGLATINTQYF
TGTGCCAGCAGCACCGGACTAGCGACAATAAATACGCAGTATTTT
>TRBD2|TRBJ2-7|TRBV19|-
CASSMGLAGVEQYF
TGTGCCAGTAGTATGGGCCTAGCGGGGGTCGAGCAGTACTTC
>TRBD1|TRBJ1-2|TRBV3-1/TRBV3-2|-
CASSQGDRVNYGYTF
TGTGCCAGCAGCCAAGGGGACAGGGTTAACTATGGCTACACCTTC
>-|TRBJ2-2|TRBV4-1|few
CASSQVAAVGGELFF
TGCGCCAGCAGCCAAGTCGCGGCGGTCGGCGGGGAGCTGTTTTTT
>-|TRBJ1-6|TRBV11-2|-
CASSLARQGGALHF
TGTGCCAGCAGCTTAGCTCGGCAGGGTGGGGCCCTCCACTTT
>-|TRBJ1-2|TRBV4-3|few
CASSQLGGQLNHYGYTF
TGCGCCAGCAGCCAATTAGGCGGGCAGCTCAACCACTATGGCTACACCTTC
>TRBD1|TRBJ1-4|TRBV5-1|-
CASSPGTVVVRDEKLFF
TGCGCCAGCAGCCCCGGGACAGTAGTCGTCAGAGATGAAAAACTGTTTTTT
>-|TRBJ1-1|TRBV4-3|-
CASSRDLFSTEAFF
TGCGCCAGCAGCCGAGACCTCTTTTCCACTGAAGCTTTCTTT
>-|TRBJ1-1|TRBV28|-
CASSLGGFEAFF
TGTGCCAGCTCCCTAGGGGGTTTTGAAGCTTTCTTT
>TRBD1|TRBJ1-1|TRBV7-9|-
CASSTQGLVGSEAFF
TGTGCCAGCAGCACACAGGGGTTGGTGGGCTCTGAAGCTTTCTTT
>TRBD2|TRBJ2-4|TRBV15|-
CATSRTTSGREYF
TGTGCCACCAGCAGGACGACTAGCGGGAGAGAATACTTC
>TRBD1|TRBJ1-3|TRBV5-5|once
CASSPGTANFHSGNTIYF
TGTGCCAGCAGCCCCGGGACAGCAAATTTTCACTCTGGAAACACCATATATTTT
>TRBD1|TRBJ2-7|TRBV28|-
CASSSPGRDRGRHEQYF
TGTGCCAGCAGTTCCCCCGGAAGGGACAGGGGGCGACACGAGCAGTACTTC
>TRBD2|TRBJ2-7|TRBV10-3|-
CATRREYEQYF
TGTGCCACCCGGCGGGAGTACGAGCAGTACTTC
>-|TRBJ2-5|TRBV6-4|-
CASSDPSPEGFSLPQYF
TGTGCCAGCAGTGACCCAAGTCCGGAGGGGTTTAGTTTGCCCCAGTACTTC
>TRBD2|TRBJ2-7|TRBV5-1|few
CASSYGLAGAKEQYF
TGCGCCAGCAGTTACGGACTAGCGGGAGCGAAAGAGCAGTACTTC
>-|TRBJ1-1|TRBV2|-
CASSYTENTEAFF
TGTGCCAGCAGTTATACAGAGAACACTGAAGCTTTCTTT
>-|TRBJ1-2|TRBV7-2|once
CASSLTVLYGYTF
TGTGCCAGCAGCCTGACAGTTCTCTATGGCTACACCTTC
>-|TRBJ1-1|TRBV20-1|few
CSAPRYTEAFF
TGCAGTGCCCCTAGGTACACTGAAGCTTTCTTT
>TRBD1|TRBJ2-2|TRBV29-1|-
CSAGQGPNTGELFF
TGCAGCGCGGGACAGGGACCGAACACCGGGGAGCTGTTTTTT
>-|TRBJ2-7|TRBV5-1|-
CASSLETSVSEQYF
TGCGCCAGCAGCTTAGAAACGAGCGTGTCCGAGCAGTACTTC
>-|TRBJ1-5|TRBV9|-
CASSPGEWEPQHF
TGTGCCAGCAGCCCGGGGGAATGGGAGCCCCAGCATTTT
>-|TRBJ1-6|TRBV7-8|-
CASSLRRFTYNSPLHF
TGTGCCAGCAGCTTACGCAGATTCACCTATAATTCACCCCTCCACTTT
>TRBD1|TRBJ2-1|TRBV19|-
CASHSVDRDHNEQFF
TGTGCCAGCCATTCGGTGGACAGGGACCACAATGAGCAGTTCTTC
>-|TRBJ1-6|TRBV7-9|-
CASSPLSGGNSPLHF
TGTGCCAGCAGCCCCCTTTCGGGTGGTAATTCACCCCTCCACTTT
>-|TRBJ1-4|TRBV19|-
CASSLQGATNEKLFF
TGTGCCAGTAGTCTCCAGGGTGCAACTAATGAAAAACTGTTTTTT
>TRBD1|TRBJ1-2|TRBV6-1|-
CASSEGTGRYDGYTF
TGTGCCAGCAGTGAGGGGACAGGGCGCTATGATGGCTACACCTTC
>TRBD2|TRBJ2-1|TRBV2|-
CASSELGGGYNEQFF
TGTGCCAGCAGTGAACTTGGCGGGGGCTACAATGAGCAGTTCTTC
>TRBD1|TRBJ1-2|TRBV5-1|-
CASSPGTGANYGYTF
TGCGCCAGCAGCCCCGGGACAGGGGCTAACTATGGCTACACCTTC
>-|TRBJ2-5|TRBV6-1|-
CASSEDPRAGFEYF
TGTGCCAGCAGTGAAGACCCTCGGGCAGGGTTTGAGTACTTC
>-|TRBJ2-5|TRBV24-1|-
CATSDLNRDETQYF
TGTGCCACCAGTGATTTGAACAGGGACGAGACCCAGTACTTC